The sequence of this T cell receptor beta chain was determined in a study of blood T cells in healthy people across ages. Study-wide points: Older age went with lower TCR beta diversity per million T cells, in a roughly linear way. Both higher diversity and more naive CD4+ cells marked long-lived donors when set against aged donors.

Per germline, CDR1 SGHVT and CDR2 SQSDAQ. The CDR3 covers 16 residues. Primers used in a second PCR of about 7 to 11 cycles were a sample-barcoded 5' primer and a J-beta primer mix. One entry per CDR3 protein results from TCRdb running MiXCR on the 5' RACE reads. The sample includes 1.5 million to 2 million distinct CDR3 sequences, about 50% seen only once; the top ten take approximately 2.1%. Worth noting for this clonotype: The antigen remains unidentified. One end of the junction is discordant with germline, which a read error may explain.

This chain connects TRBV7-4 to TRBJ2-1, with a tentative D call TRBD1 (6 bases). The receptor comes from a woman aged 40-49 years in good health. Sample: blood. CDR3 nucleotide sequence: TGTGCCAGCAGCTTACTTACAGGGATTTGGTCGAATGGGCAGTTCTTC. It translates to CASSLLTGIWSNGQFF. The full variable domain, its missing parts supplied by reference TRBV7-4 and TRBJ2-1, is GAGVSQSPRYKVAKRGRDVALRCDSISGHVTLYWYRQTLGQGSEVLTYSQSDAQRDKSGRPSGRFSAERPERSVSTLKIQRTEQGDSAVYLCASSLLTGIWSNGQFFGPGTRLTVL.